These 12 T cell receptor beta chains came from one sample sequenced in a study of multiple sclerosis patients with progressive multifocal leukoencephalopathy. Indicated time point: 5 to 6 months of natalizumab therapy. Sequencing used immunoSEQ multiplex PCR; TCRdb keeps in-frame clones, though not all of them. The sample shows over 25,000 clones, roughly 91% of them seen only once. Sequenced material: PBMCs, taken from a patient treated with natalizumab. Receptors were obtained from a human donor with multiple sclerosis.

This chain connects TRBV9 to TRBJ2-3, with 8 bases aligning to TRBD2. Germline assignment: CDR1 SGDLS and CDR2 YYNGEE. The ends lost 0 bases at V and 3 bases at J; junction bases unmatched: 3. The CDR3 is 15 amino acids. CDR3 sequence: CASSVDGGRTDTQYF. For the CDR3, the DNA is TGTGCCAGCAGCGTAGACGGCGGGAGGACAGATACGCAGTATTTT.

This clone was seen only once. The chain recombines TRBV7-8 with TRBJ2-7; D not certain. The CDR3 sequence is 13 residues long. Germline assignment: CDR1 SGHVS and CDR2 FQNEAQ. V dropped 3 bases and J dropped 7 bases, with 13 bases sitting between them. In nucleotides, the CDR3 is TGTGCCAGCAGCTTTTCGGCCGTCAGGGAGCAGTACTTC. Translated: CASSFSAVREQYF.

This clone was observed a single time. The CDR3 reads CASSFPYNEQFF. The CDR3 region has the DNA TGTGCCAGCAGCTTCCCATACAATGAGCAGTTCTTC. This chain links TRBV7-6 with TRBJ2-1; no firm D call. The CDR3 contains 12 residues. CDR1 is SGHVS and CDR2 is FNYEAQ in the germline V gene. V shed 3 bases and J shed 4 bases, with 4 bases lying between them.

The V gene is TRBV27, the J gene TRBJ2-5; D is possibly TRBD1 (5 bases). The end of the DNA fits TRBJ2-7 better, so the J call may be wrong. The CDR3 consists of 13 residues. Germline values: CDR1 MNHEY, CDR2 SMNVEV (reference sequence). The DNA for the CDR3 is TGTGCCAGCAGTTTCAGGGCATCCAACGAGCAGTACTTC. It translates to CASSFRASNEQYF.

The chain's CDR3 is CASSLSGHLKNTEAFF. As DNA, the CDR3 is TGTGCCAGTAGTTTGTCGGGACACTTAAAAAACACTGAAGCTTTCTTT. The chain couples TRBV19 to TRBJ1-1; a possible D gene is TRBD1 (6 bases). V was cut by 5 bases and J by 2 bases, with 18 bases left in between. The CDR3 extends over 16 amino acids. The germline V gene has CDR1 LNHDA and CDR2 SQIVND (reference sequence).

The J gene is TRBJ1-6, the V gene TRBV5-1, with D possibly TRBD1 on 5 matching bases. The germline V gene has CDR1 SGHRS and CDR2 YFSETQ. V dropped 1 base and J dropped 7 bases, with 15 bases sitting between them. The CDR3 has 16 amino acids. The CDR3 reads CASSLSPQGPNSPLHF. For the CDR3, the DNA is TGCGCCAGCAGCTTGAGTCCGCAGGGTCCGAATTCACCCCTCCACTTT. Full variable domain (outside the CDR3, taken from reference TRBV5-1 and TRBJ1-6): KAGVTQTPRYLIKTRGQQVTLSCSPISGHRSVSWYQQTPGQGLQFLFEYFSETQRNKGNFPGRFSGRQFSNSRSEMNVSTLELGDSALYLCASSLSPQGPNSPLHFGNGTRLTVT.

The chain joins TRBV14 to TRBJ2-5; D is possibly TRBD1 (5 bases). TRBJ2-7 explains the end of the DNA better; the J call may be wrong. Per germline, CDR1 SGHDN and CDR2 FVKESK. The CDR3 has 16 residues. CDR3 protein: CASSQVRQGASYEQYF. The DNA for the CDR3 is TGTGCCAGCAGCCAAGTTCGGCAGGGCGCCTCCTACGAGCAGTACTTC.

The rearrangement uses TRBV27 and TRBJ2-7; D unclear. Germline V gives CDR1 MNHEY, CDR2 SMNVEV (reference sequence). The V gene lost 7 bases and the J gene lost 7 bases, with 11 bases spanning the gap. The CDR3 is 11 residues long. The CDR3 spells CASIQLGEQYF. The CDR3 nucleotides read TGTGCCAGCATCCAGCTTGGGGAGCAGTACTTC.

The genes are TRBV27 and TRBJ2-7; possibly TRBD2 for D (6 bases). CDR3 length equals 12 residues. Germline V gives CDR1 MNHEY, CDR2 SMNVEV (reference sequence). Between the trimmed V and J ends, which lost 6 bases and 2 bases, there was a span of 8 bases. In nucleotides, the CDR3 is TGTGCCAGCAGGCGGGGACCCTACGAGCAGTACTTC. Protein: CASRRGPYEQYF.

The chain is built from TRBV11-2 and TRBJ2-7, with 7 bases aligning to TRBD2. V trimming: 1 base; J trimming: 3 bases; junction bases outside the gene matches: 6. This CDR3 comprises 15 residues. Germline V gives CDR1 SGHAT, CDR2 FQNNGV. The CDR3 nucleotides are TGTGCCAGCAGCTTAGCTAGCGGCCCTTTCTACGAGCAGTACTTC. Amino acid sequence: CASSLASGPFYEQYF.

The chain uses TRBV18 and TRBJ1-5; 8 bases match TRBD1. The V gene end was trimmed by 6 bases and the J gene end by 6 bases; junction bases not matched to a gene: 7. This CDR3 has 14 residues. Germline CDR1 is KGHSH and CDR2 is LQKENI. The CDR3 sequence is CASSSDRGVQPQHF. CDR3 DNA: TGTGCCAGCTCTTCCGACAGGGGAGTTCAGCCCCAGCATTTT.

This chain joins TRBV10-1 and TRBJ1-5; D uncertain. The germline V and J ends were trimmed by 6 bases and 7 bases, with 13 bases remaining between them. The CDR3 has 13 amino acids. Germline-derived CDR1 and CDR2 are WNHNN and SYGVQD (reference sequence). The chain's CDR3 is CASSLDLGQPQHF. The DNA for the CDR3 is TGCGCCAGCAGCCTTGACCTGGGCCAGCCCCAGCATTTT.